This TCR beta chain originates from a study of blood T cell repertoires in COVID-19. Study context: T cells, B-cell-depleted T cells, or PBMCs supplied cDNA or gDNA.

Germline-derived CDR1 and CDR2 are LNHDA and SQIVND (reference sequence). V was shortened by 5 bases and J by 0 bases, with 8 bases between the two germline ends. The CDR3 sequence is 14 residues long. Profiling relied on immunoSEQ multiplex PCR, and the TCRdb table lists in-frame clones only, not all of them. Here the sample spans 210,000 or so clones, around four fifths being singletons. This receptor was identified in a man aged 50 to 59 with active or convalescent COVID-19. The sequencing sample was made of peripheral blood. This chain connects TRBV19 to TRBJ1-5; D gene ambiguous. CDR3 sequence: CASSRTNSNQPQHF. The CDR3 region has the DNA TGTGCCAGTAGTCGCACAAATAGCAATCAGCCCCAGCATTTT. The full variable domain, completed using reference TRBV19 and TRBJ1-5, is DGGITQSPKYLFRKEGQNVTLSCEQNLNHDAMYWYRQDPGQGLRLIYYSQIVNDFQKGDIAEGYSVSREKKESFPLTVTSAQKNPTAFYLCASSRTNSNQPQHFGDGTRLSIL.